Reported below is one T cell receptor beta chain. This CDR3 has 14 residues. The V end lost 3 bases, the J end lost 2 bases, and 10 bases lay between the germline ends. CDR1 is SGHRS, CDR2 YFSETQ, per germline. These data belong to a study of blood T cell repertoires in COVID-19. Some clones are missing from TCRdb's copy, which holds only in-frame ones; the method was immunoSEQ multiplex PCR. The profile covers under 80,000 clones, with 65% to 85% appearing a single time and about 16% taken by the ten largest. In Seattle, patients joined the study during active infection and were tracked longitudinally.

The sample comprised peripheral blood. The genes are TRBV5-1 and TRBJ2-3; no clear D. The TCR originated in a man in his 60s with COVID-19, enrolled during active disease. CDR3 DNA: TGCGCCAGCAGCTATACAAGCGACACAGATACGCAGTATTTT. Protein sequence: CASSYTSDTDTQYF.